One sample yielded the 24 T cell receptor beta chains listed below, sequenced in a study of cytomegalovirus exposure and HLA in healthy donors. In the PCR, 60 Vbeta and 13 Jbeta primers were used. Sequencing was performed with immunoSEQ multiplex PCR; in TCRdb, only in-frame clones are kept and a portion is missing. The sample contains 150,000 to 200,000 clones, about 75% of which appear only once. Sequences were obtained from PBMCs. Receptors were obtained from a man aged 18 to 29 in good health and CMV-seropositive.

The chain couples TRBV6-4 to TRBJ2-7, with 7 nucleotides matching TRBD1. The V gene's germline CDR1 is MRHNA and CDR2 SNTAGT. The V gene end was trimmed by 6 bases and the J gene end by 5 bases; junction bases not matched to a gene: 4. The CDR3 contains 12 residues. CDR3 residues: CASRGTVNEQYF. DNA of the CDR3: TGTGCCAGCAGGGGGACAGTAAACGAGCAGTACTTC.

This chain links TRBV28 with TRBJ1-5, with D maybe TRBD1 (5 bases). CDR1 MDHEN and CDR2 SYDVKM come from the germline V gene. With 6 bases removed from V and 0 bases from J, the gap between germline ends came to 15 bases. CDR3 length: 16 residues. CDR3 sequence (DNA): TGTGCCAGCAGCACCACCTGGGGGGATAGCAATCAGCCCCAGCATTTT. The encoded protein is CASSTTWGDSNQPQHF.

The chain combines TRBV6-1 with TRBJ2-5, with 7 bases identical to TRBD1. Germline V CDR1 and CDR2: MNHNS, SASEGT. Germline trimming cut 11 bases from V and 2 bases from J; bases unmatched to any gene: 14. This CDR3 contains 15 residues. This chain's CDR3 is CAERQTGRLQETQYF. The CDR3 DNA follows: TGTGCCGAACGACAGACAGGGCGCCTACAAGAGACCCAGTACTTC.

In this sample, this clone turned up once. Written as DNA, the CDR3 is TGTGCCAGTAGTATAGAAGGGCGGAGGGATCAGCCCCAGCATTTT. As protein: CASSIEGRRDQPQHF. The rearrangement uses TRBV19 and TRBJ1-5; D uncertain. The CDR3 consists of 15 residues. With 0 bases removed from V and 5 bases from J, the gap between germline ends came to 11 bases. Per germline, CDR1 LNHDA and CDR2 SQIVND (reference sequence).

The DNA for the CDR3 is TGTGCCAGCAGATCTCTATCCACTGAAGCTTTCTTT. Protein sequence: CASRSLSTEAFF. The chain combines TRBV28 with TRBJ1-1; unclear D gene. The CDR3 has 12 residues. With 6 bases removed from V and 4 bases from J, the gap between germline ends came to 9 bases. Germline V gene lookup returns CDR1 MDHEN and CDR2 SYDVKM.

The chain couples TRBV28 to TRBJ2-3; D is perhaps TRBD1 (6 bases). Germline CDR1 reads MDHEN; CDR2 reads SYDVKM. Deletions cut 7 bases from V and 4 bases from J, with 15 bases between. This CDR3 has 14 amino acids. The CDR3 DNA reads TGTGCCAGCACTAAACAGGGAGTATCAGATACGCAGTATTTT. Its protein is CASTKQGVSDTQYF.

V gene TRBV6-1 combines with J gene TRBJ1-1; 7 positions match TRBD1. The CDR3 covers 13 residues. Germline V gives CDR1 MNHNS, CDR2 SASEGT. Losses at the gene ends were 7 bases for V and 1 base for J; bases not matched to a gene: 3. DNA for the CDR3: TGTGCCAGCAAAGGGGACAGGAACACTGAAGCTTTCTTT. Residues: CASKGDRNTEAFF.

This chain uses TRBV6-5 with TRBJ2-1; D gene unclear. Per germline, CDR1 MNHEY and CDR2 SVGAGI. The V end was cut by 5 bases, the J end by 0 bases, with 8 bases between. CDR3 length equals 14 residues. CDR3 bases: TGTGCCAGCAGTGAACCAGACTCCTACAATGAGCAGTTCTTC. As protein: CASSEPDSYNEQFF.

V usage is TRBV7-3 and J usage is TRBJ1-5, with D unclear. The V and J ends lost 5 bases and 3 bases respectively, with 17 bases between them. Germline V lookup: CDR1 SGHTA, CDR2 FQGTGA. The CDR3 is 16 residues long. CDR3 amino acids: CASSLFGGRINQPQHF. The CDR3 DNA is TGTGCCAGCAGCCTCTTCGGAGGGCGGATCAATCAGCCCCAGCATTTT.

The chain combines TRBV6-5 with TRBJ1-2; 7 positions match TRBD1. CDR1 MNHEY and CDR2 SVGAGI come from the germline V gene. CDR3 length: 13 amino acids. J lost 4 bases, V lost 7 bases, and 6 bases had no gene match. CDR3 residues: CASTGTASYGYTF. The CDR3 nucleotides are TGTGCCAGCACAGGGACAGCCAGCTATGGCTACACCTTC.

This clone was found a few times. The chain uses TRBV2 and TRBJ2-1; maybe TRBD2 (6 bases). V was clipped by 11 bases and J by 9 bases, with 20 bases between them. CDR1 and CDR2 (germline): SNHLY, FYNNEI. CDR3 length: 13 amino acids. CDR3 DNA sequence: TGTGCCGGAAACGGGAGTCCCCGTATTGAGCAGTTCTTC. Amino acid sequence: CAGNGSPRIEQFF.

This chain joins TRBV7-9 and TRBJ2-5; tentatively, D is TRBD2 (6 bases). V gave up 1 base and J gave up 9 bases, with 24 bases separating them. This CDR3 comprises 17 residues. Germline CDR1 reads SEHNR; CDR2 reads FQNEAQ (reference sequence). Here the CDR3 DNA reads TGTGCCAGCAGCTTAGGGCGAGCGGGTGGAACGTTAGCGTCCCAGTACTTC. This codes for CASSLGRAGGTLASQYF.

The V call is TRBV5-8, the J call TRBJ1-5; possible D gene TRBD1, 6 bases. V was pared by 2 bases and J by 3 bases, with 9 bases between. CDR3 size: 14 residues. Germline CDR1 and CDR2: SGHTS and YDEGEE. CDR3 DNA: TGTGCCAGCAGCTTCGGGGACACCAATCAGCCCCAGCATTTT. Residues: CASSFGDTNQPQHF.

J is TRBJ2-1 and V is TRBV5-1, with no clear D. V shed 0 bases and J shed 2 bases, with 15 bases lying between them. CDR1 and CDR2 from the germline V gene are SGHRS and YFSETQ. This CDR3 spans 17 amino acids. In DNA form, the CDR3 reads TGCGCCAGCAGCTTGGATTTCAGGCCTTGGCCCTACAATGAGCAGTTCTTC. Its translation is CASSLDFRPWPYNEQFF.

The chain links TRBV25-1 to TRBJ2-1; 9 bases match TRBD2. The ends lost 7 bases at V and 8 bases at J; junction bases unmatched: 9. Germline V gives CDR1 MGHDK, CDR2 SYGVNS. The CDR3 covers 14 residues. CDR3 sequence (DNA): TGTGCCAGCAATGTCGGCGGGGGGGGGCATGAGCAGTTCTTC. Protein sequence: CASNVGGGGHEQFF.

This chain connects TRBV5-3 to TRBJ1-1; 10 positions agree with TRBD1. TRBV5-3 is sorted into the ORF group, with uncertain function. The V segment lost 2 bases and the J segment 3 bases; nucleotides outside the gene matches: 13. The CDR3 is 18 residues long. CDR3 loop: CARSLHPGQGFRDTEAFF. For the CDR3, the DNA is TGTGCCAGAAGCTTACACCCGGGACAGGGGTTCCGCGACACTGAAGCTTTCTTT.

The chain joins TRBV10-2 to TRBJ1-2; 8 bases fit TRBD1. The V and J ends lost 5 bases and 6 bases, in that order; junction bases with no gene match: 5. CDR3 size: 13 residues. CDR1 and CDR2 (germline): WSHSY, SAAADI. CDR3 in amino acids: CASSPTGENGYTF. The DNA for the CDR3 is TGCGCCAGCAGTCCGACAGGGGAAAATGGCTACACCTTC.

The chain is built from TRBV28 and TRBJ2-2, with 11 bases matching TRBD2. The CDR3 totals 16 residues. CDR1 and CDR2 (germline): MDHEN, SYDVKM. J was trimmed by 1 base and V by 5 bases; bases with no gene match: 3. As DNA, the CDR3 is TGTGCCAGCAGTCCAGGACTAGCGGGGAACACCGGGGAGCTGTTTTTT. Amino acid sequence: CASSPGLAGNTGELFF.

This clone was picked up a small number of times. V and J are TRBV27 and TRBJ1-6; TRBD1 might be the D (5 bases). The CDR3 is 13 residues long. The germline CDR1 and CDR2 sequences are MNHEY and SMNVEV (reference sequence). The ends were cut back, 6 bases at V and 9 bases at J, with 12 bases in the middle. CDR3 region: CASSTGGGSPLHF. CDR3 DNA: TGTGCCAGCAGCACGGGGGGTGGTTCACCCCTCCACTTT.

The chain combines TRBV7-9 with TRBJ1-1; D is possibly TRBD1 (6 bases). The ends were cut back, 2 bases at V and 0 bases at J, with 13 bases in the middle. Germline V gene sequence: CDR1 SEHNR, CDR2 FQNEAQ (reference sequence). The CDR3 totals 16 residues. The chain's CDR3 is CASSLLDRYMNTEAFF. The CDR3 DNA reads TGTGCCAGCAGCTTACTGGACAGATATATGAACACTGAAGCTTTCTTT.

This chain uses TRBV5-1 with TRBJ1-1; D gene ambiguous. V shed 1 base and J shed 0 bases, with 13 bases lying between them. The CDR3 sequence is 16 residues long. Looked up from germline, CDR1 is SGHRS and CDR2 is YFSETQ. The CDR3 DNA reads TGCGCCAGCAGCTTGCTAGGAAGCGGCGTGAACACTGAAGCTTTCTTT. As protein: CASSLLGSGVNTEAFF.

Here the CDR3 reads CASSPGTLQFF. CDR3 in DNA: TGTGCCAGCAGCCCAGGAACCTTGCAGTTCTTC. This rearrangement joins TRBV6-6 to TRBJ2-1; unclear D gene. The CDR3 sequence is 11 residues long. Per germline, CDR1 MNHNY and CDR2 SVGAGI (reference sequence). V lost 6 bases and J lost 12, with 12 bases in between.

CDR3: CASSSGQGYTEAFF. The CDR3 nucleotides are TGTGCCAGTAGTTCGGGACAGGGTTACACTGAAGCTTTCTTT. V is TRBV19 and J is TRBJ1-1, with 9 positions matching TRBD1. Germline values: CDR1 LNHDA, CDR2 SQIVND (reference sequence). The V and J ends lost 5 bases and 3 bases, in that order; junction bases with no gene match: 4. CDR3 length equals 14 residues. Full variable domain (missing parts from reference TRBV19 and TRBJ1-1): DGGITQSPKYLFRKEGQNVTLSCEQNLNHDAMYWYRQDPGQGLRLIYYSQIVNDFQKGDIAEGYSVSREKKESFPLTVTSAQKNPTAFYLCASSSGQGYTEAFFGQGTRLTVV.

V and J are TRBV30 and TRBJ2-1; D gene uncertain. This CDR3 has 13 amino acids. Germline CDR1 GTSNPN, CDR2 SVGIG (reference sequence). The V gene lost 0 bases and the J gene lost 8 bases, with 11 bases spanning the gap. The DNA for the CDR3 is TGTGCCTGGAGTGTACGGTGGGCAGATGAGCAGTTCTTC. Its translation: CAWSVRWADEQFF.